The present T cell receptor (beta chain) was sequenced within a study of relationships among human T cell subsets. Study findings and constraints: A CD4+CD8+ double-positive population could not be excluded by bead sorting. Substantial CDR3 sharing among Th1, Th2 and regulatory cells suggested stochastic fate choice. V, D, J usage, CDR3 length and N-additions were similar across seven subsets.

Concerning this clonotype itself: Its antigen remains unidentified.

Anti-CD294 bead selection, following depletion of CD4+CD56+ natural killer T cells, yielded the Th2 cells. T cell subsets were isolated with magnetic beads coated with subset-specific monoclonal antibodies. Semiquantitative ARM-PCR amplified T cell receptor alpha and beta CDR3 regions from mRNA. Tagged nested gene-specific primers were used first, then communal superprimers amplified exponentially. TCRdb re-analysed the multiplex PCR reads in MiXCR, keeping a single row per CDR3 protein. Of under 4,000 distinct CDR3 sequences listed, roughly 51% are singletons. The CDR3 contains 14 residues. V dropped 4 bases and J dropped 11; count of bases not matched to a gene: 5. Germline loops: CDR1 MNHEY, CDR2 SVGAGI.

This sequence originates from a man between 40 and 49 years old in good health. The sequenced sample was CD4+ Th2 cells sorted from blood. This sequence joins TRBV6-5 and TRBJ2-1, with 13 nucleotides matching TRBD2. As DNA, the CDR3 is TGTGCCAGCAGTTCCGGGACTAGCGGGGCCAAGCAGTTCTTC. Amino acids: CASSSGTSGAKQFF.